This TCR beta chain comes out of a study of cytomegalovirus exposure and HLA in healthy donors. Study background: Prior work identified 117 million unique TCR beta sequences in roughly 190 million T cells.

As regards this clone: Antigen unknown.

General study points: Further analysis, carried out later, found HLA-associated TCR beta chains more clonally expanded than equally common other chains.

The PCR made use of 60 Vbeta and 13 Jbeta primers. Clones were sequenced by immunoSEQ multiplex PCR, and TCRdb holds only the in-frame ones, with some missing. The profile shows 150,000 or so clones, roughly 80% of them singletons. Germline assignment: CDR1 SNHLY and CDR2 FYNNEI. Deletions cut 6 bases from V and 5 bases from J, with 11 bases between. This CDR3 is 13 amino acids long. The sequenced sample consisted of PBMCs. The rearrangement joins TRBV2 to TRBJ2-1; D is uncertain. This sequence originates from a boy aged 2 to 10 in good health and CMV-seronegative. The CDR3 sequence: CASRLPTNNEQFF. The CDR3 nucleotides read TGTGCCAGCAGGCTGCCCACAAACAATGAGCAGTTCTTC.